Presented here are 10 T cell receptor beta chains from one specimen sequenced in a study of T cell responses to AZD1222 COVID-19 vaccine. Repertoires were generated with immunoSEQ multiplex PCR, while TCRdb's copy carries only in-frame clones and drops some. The sample yields approximately 150,000 clones, approximately 93% seen once. The sample in question was peripheral blood, obtained on day 0 of AZD1222 vaccination. These receptors were obtained from an adult in good health.

This chain links TRBV6-5 with TRBJ1-4; TRBD1 matches at 9 bases. The CDR3 consists of 15 residues. In germline, CDR1 is MNHEY, CDR2 SVGAGI. V gave up 6 bases and J gave up 8 bases; unmatched junction bases: 10. The CDR3: CASRLTGGAEEKLFF. CDR3 in DNA: TGTGCCAGCAGGCTCACAGGGGGCGCGGAAGAAAAACTGTTTTTT.

The chain couples TRBV23-1 to TRBJ1-2; 7 bases fit TRBD1. Being an ORF, TRBV23-1 has a function that is uncertain. This CDR3 comprises 17 residues. With 4 bases clipped from V and 2 bases from J, the junction kept 13 bases outside the gene matches. The CDR3 DNA follows: TGCGCCAGCAGTCCCCTGAAGGGGGGACAGCGGAACTATGGCTACACCTTC. Its translation: CASSPLKGGQRNYGYTF.

This chain uses TRBV9 with TRBJ2-3; D assignment may be TRBD1 or TRBD2 (7 bases each). The germline V gene has CDR1 SGDLS and CDR2 YYNGEE. The CDR3 length is 16 residues. V was shortened by 3 bases and J by 2 bases, with 16 bases between the two germline ends. In DNA form, the CDR3 reads TGTGCCAGCAGCGCCTCAGGGGGGGGACTCACAGATACGCAGTATTTT. Translated, it gives CASSASGGGLTDTQYF.

The chain links TRBV28 to TRBJ1-1; D remains ambiguous. The CDR3 loop spans 13 amino acids. From germline, CDR1 is MDHEN and CDR2 SYDVKM. V lost 6 bases, J lost 4 bases, and 12 bases lay in between. The CDR3, as DNA: TGTGCCAGCAGGGTCCCGGGTGGCACTGAAGCTTTCTTT. Protein product: CASRVPGGTEAFF.

The chain carries TRBV7-9 and TRBJ2-1; 8 bases match TRBD1. The junction had 5 bases not matched to a gene; V was cut back by 1 base and J by 6 bases. Germline V CDR1 and CDR2: SEHNR, FQNEAQ (reference sequence). This CDR3 contains 15 residues. This CDR3 reads CASSLGTGMGNEQFF. CDR3 sequence (DNA): TGTGCCAGCAGCTTAGGGACAGGGATGGGCAATGAGCAGTTCTTC.

This chain links TRBV7-9 with TRBJ1-2; TRBD1 agrees at 7 bases. The CDR3 is 13 residues long. Trimming took 5 bases from V and 8 from J; bases not matched to a gene: 8. Germline-derived CDR1 and CDR2 are SEHNR and FQNEAQ (reference sequence). The CDR3 protein is CASSPQTGTGYTF. The DNA of the CDR3 is TGTGCCAGCAGCCCGCAGACAGGGACCGGCTACACCTTC.

This rearrangement joins TRBV28 to TRBJ2-7; D not certain. This CDR3 comprises 13 residues. V was shortened by 6 bases and J by 3 bases, with 12 bases between the two germline ends. CDR1 and CDR2 (germline): MDHEN, SYDVKM. As DNA, the CDR3 is TGTGCCAGCAGGTCCCCAGGATTCTACGAGCAGTACTTC. It is translated as CASRSPGFYEQYF.

This sequence joins TRBV30 and TRBJ1-1, with a possible D match to TRBD1 (5 bases). Trimming took off 2 bases at V and 4 bases at J, with 8 bases between the two ends. The CDR3 contains 12 residues. Per the germline V gene, CDR1 is GTSNPN and CDR2 is SVGIG (reference sequence). As DNA, the CDR3 is TGTGCCTGGAGTCCGGGGGTCACTGAAGCTTTCTTT. It translates to CAWSPGVTEAFF.

This chain links TRBV19 with TRBJ1-1, with D perhaps TRBD1 (6 bases). Germline V gene data show CDR1 as LNHDA and CDR2 as SQIVND (reference sequence). CDR3 size: 14 residues. V was trimmed by 8 bases and J by 1 base, leaving 14 bases between them. Here the CDR3 reads CASRRGGGNTEAFF. CDR3 nucleotides: TGTGCCAGTCGGAGGGGAGGGGGGAACACTGAAGCTTTCTTT. Full variable domain (rest looked up from reference TRBV19 and TRBJ1-1): DGGITQSPKYLFRKEGQNVTLSCEQNLNHDAMYWYRQDPGQGLRLIYYSQIVNDFQKGDIAEGYSVSREKKESFPLTVTSAQKNPTAFYLCASRRGGGNTEAFFGQGTRLTVV.

CDR3 protein: CASSHEWGGGGSPLHF. The CDR3 DNA reads as TGCGCCAGCAGCCATGAATGGGGAGGCGGCGGTTCACCCCTCCACTTT. The chain uses TRBV4-1 and TRBJ1-6; D remains ambiguous. Trimming cost V 3 bases and J 9 bases, with 18 bases left between them. The CDR3 has 16 residues. CDR1 MGHRA and CDR2 YSYEKL come from the germline V gene.